The present entry profiles one TCR beta chain with its context. The table lists this clonotype with a few counts. Its recognized antigen is unknown. It has no much larger one-base neighbor in the sample; base qualities were not kept. Sequencing took place on an Illumina NovaSeq 6000. TCRalpha and TCRbeta cDNA libraries were constructed by 5'RACE with constant-segment primers, with sample barcodes and unique molecular identifiers being introduced. Trizol reagent was used to extract RNA from every sample. Libraries were amplified in two PCR steps, with a second sample barcode and Illumina TruSeq adapters added in the second step. Sequencing of libraries was performed on an Illumina NovaSeq with 2 x 150 bp paired-end reads. For the original study's pipeline: Reads were demultiplexed and collapsed into UMI-guided consensus sequences with migec v1.2.7. Using mixcr v2.1.11, the UMI consensuses were aligned to TRA and TRB V and J templates and assembled into clonotypes. A clonotype was counted as expanded or contracted only when both edgeR and NoisET called the clonotype significant, with the noise models trained on biological replicates. For edgeR calls, the thresholds were a false discovery rate-adjusted p below 0.01 and a log2 fold-change of 1. PCA with hierarchical clustering of max-normalized trajectories of the 1000 most abundant clonotypes was used as exploratory dynamics analysis. Each responding clone was given a CD4 or CD8 phenotype based on the CD4+ and CD8+ repertoires, which had been sequenced separately. TCRdb reworked the public reads: Q25 trimming with fastp, MiXCR clone assembly, productive beta chains retained. Each CDR3 protein appears once, grouped with its most common genes and DNA. The V and J calls and clone size come from TCRdb's table, not from the authors' own analysis. The sample table lists 210,000 or so distinct CDR3 sequences, about 18% of them with a count of one. The top ten constitute 2.4% of the sample.

PBMCs were isolated by Ficoll-Paque density gradient centrifugation. The data derive from a study of T-cell memory formation after mild COVID-19 (TCRdb year 2021). Study-level background: Most TCR sequence clusters were specific to one of the two donors. T-cell clones expanding and contracting after mild COVID-19 in two donors were tracked by longitudinal TCRalpha and TCRbeta repertoire sequencing. The cohort comprised two young, previously healthy adult volunteers, one female and one male.

V ends up 4 bases short and J 7 bases short, with an unmatched junction base count of 11. The germline V gene supplies CDR1 SGHRS and CDR2 YFSETQ. The CDR3 runs 16 amino acids, cysteine and phenylalanine included. Solely the CDR3 DNA is kept, with 48 bases framed from the first base. The paper as a whole reports these results and caveats: Some responding clones were detected in pre-infection memory, suggesting pre-existing cross-reactive memory T cells joined the SARS-CoV-2 response. Whether the second-wave clones peaking on day 37 were SARS-CoV-2 specific was not confirmed. The study included only a couple of mild cases, and larger cohorts that include severe cases with pre-infection samples were judged to be necessary. Contracting CD4+ clones appeared mostly in the CM and EM memory subsets, whereas CD8+ clones were enriched in EMRA. From day 15 to 85, contracting clones showed balanced CD4/CD8 phenotypes, whereas a second wave of clones that expanded from day 15 to 37 leaned towards CD4+.

Sequencing was performed on PBMCs or a T cell subset sorted from them (not recorded which). The chain employs TRBV5-1 and TRBJ2-2, with 9 bases in between that match TRBD2. The sequence was collected from an adult woman who had mild COVID-19 (a few samples of this study predate the infection). The sample titles of this study are shuffled in the database, so cell type and time point are left out; the donor was told from shared clones. The CDR3 protein is CASSKLAGQTFGELFF. The DNA sequence is as follows: TGCGCCAGCAGCAAACTAGCGGGCCAAACTTTCGGGGAGCTGTTTTTT.